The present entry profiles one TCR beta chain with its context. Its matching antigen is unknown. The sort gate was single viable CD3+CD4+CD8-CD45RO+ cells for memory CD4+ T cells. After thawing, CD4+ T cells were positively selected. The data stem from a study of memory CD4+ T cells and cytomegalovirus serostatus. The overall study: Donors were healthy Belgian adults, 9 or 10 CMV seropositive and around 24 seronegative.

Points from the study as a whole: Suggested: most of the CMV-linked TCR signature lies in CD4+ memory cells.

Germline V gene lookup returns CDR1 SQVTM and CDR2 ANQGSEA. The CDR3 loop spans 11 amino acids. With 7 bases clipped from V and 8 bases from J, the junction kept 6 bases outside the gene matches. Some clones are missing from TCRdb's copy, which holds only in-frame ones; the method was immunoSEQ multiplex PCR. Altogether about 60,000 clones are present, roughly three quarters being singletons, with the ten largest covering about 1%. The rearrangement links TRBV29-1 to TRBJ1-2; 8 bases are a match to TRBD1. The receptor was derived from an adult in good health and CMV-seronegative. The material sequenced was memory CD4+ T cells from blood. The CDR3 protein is CSAVTGVGYTF. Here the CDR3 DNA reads TGCAGCGCCGTGACAGGGGTCGGCTACACCTTC.